The next 2 T cell receptor beta chains were all read from a single sample in a study of blood T cell repertoires in COVID-19. Sequencing used immunoSEQ multiplex PCR; TCRdb keeps in-frame clones, though not all of them. This repertoire shows more than 200,000 clones, approximately 81% found once; its top ten account for roughly a tenth. Sequenced: peripheral blood. The receptor source for this set is a woman of 80 years or more with COVID-19, enrolled during active disease.

The V and J genes are TRBV27 and TRBJ2-1; tentative D call: TRBD2 (7 bases). Germline values: CDR1 MNHEY, CDR2 SMNVEV (reference sequence). The CDR3 extends over 16 amino acids. V shed 2 bases and J shed 2 bases, with 13 bases lying between them. In nucleotides, the CDR3 is TGTGCCAGCAGTTTAGAGGGGGGGGTCACCTACAATGAGCAGTTCTTC. Protein sequence: CASSLEGGVTYNEQFF.

This clone has a single count. This rearrangement joins TRBV5-1 to TRBJ1-1, with D maybe TRBD1 (6 bases). This CDR3 region has 15 residues. Germline CDR1 is SGHRS and CDR2 is YFSETQ. V dropped 5 bases and J dropped 4 bases, with 18 bases sitting between them. CDR3 coding DNA: TGCGCCAGCAGAGGGCAGGGGTTCCGCGGCACTGAAGCTTTCTTT. It yields the protein CASRGQGFRGTEAFF.